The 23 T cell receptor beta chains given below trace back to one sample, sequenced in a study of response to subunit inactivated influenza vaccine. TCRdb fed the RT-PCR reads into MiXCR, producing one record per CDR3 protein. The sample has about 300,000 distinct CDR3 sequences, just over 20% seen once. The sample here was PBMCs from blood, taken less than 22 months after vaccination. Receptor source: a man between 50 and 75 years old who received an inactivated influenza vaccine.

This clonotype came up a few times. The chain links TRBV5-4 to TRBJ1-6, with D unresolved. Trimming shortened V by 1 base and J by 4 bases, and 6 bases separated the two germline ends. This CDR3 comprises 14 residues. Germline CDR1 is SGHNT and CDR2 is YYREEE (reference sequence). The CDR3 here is CASSLMGYNSPLHF. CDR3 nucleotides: TGTGCCAGCAGCTTGATGGGGTATAATTCACCCCTCCACTTT.

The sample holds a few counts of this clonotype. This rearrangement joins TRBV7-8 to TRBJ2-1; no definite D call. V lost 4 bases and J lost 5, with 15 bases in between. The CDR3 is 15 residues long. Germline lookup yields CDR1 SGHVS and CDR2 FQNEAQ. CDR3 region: CASSYGPSSHNEQFF. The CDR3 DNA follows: TGTGCCAGCAGCTATGGACCCTCCTCACACAATGAGCAGTTCTTC.

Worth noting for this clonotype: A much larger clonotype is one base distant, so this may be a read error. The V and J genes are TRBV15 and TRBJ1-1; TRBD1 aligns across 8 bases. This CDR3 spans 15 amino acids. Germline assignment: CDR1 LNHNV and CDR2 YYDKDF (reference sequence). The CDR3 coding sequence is TGTGCCACCAGCAGCGACAGGGGACAAGGCACTGAAGCTTTATTT. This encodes CATSSDRGQGTEALF.

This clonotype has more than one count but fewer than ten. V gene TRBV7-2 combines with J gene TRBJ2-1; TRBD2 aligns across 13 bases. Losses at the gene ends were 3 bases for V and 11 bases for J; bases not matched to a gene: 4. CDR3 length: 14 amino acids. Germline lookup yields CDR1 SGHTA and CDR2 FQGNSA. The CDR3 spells CASSFGTSGIKQFF. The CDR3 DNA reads TGTGCCAGCAGCTTCGGGACTAGCGGGATCAAGCAGTTCTTC.

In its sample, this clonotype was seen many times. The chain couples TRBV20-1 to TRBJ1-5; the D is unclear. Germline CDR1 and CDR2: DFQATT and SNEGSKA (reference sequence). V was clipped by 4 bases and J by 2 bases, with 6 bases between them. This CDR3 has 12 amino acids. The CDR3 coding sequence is TGCAGTGCTAACAGCGGCAATCAGCCCCAGCATTTT. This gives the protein CSANSGNQPQHF.

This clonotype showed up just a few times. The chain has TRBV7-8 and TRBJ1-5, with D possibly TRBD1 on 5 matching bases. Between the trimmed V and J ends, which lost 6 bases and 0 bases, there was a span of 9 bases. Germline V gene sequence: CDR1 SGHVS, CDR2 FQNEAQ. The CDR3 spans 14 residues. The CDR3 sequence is CASRQTGSNQPQHF. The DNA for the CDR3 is TGTGCCAGCAGACAAACAGGTAGCAATCAGCCCCAGCATTTT.

The chain's CDR3 is CASKGGTTDTQYF. The CDR3 DNA reads as TGTGCCAGCAAGGGCGGGACCACAGATACGCAGTATTTT. This sequence joins TRBV2 and TRBJ2-3; tentative D call: TRBD2 (6 bases). Per germline, CDR1 SNHLY and CDR2 FYNNEI. V lost 7 bases and J lost 2, with 10 bases in between. The CDR3 length is 13 residues.

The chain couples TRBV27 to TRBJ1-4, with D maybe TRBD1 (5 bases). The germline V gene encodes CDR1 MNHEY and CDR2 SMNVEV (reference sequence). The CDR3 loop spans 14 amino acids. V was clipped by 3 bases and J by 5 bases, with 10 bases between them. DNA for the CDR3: TGTGCCAGCAGTTTCAGGGTCCAGAATGAAAAACTGTTTTTT. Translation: CASSFRVQNEKLFF.

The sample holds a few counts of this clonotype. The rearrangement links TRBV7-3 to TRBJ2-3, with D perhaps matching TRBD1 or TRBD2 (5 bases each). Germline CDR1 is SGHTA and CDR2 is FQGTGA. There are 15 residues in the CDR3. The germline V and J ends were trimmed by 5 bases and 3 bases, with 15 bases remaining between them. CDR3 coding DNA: TGTGCCAGCAGCGTCTTGGGGGATTCGACAGATACGCAGTATTTT. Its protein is CASSVLGDSTDTQYF.

CDR3 nucleotide sequence: TGTGCCAGCAGGCACACCCTGGGGGACACTGAAGCTTTCTTT. Its translation is CASRHTLGDTEAFF. V usage is TRBV6-1 and J usage is TRBJ1-1; tentatively, D is TRBD1 (5 bases). This CDR3 contains 14 residues. Trimming left V 6 bases short and J 3 bases short, with 14 bases between. CDR1 MNHNS and CDR2 SASEGT come from the germline V gene.

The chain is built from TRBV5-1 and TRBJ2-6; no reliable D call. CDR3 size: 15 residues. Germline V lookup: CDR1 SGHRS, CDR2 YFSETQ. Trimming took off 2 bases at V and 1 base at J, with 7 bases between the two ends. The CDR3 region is CASSFDGSGANVLTF. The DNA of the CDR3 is TGCGCCAGCAGCTTTGACGGTTCTGGGGCCAACGTCCTGACTTTC.

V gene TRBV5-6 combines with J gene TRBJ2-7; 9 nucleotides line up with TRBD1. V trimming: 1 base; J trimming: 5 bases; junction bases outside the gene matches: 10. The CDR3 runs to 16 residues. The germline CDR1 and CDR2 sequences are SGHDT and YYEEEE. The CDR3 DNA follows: TGTGCCAGCAGCTTGATCGCCGGACAGGGGTTCCACGAGCAGTACTTC. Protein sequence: CASSLIAGQGFHEQYF.

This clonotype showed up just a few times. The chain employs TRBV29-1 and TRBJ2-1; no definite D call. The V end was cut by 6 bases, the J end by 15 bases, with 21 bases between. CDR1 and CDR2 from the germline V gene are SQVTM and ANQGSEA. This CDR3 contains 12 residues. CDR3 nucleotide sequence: TGCAGCGTGGAGAGAACGTGGGGTAGGCTGTTCTTC. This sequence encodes CSVERTWGRLFF.

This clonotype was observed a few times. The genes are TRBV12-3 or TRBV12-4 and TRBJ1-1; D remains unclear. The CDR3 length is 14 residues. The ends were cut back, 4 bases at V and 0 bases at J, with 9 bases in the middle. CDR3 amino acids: CASSSNYMNTEAFF. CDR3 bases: TGTGCCAGCAGTTCTAACTACATGAACACTGAAGCTTTCTTT.

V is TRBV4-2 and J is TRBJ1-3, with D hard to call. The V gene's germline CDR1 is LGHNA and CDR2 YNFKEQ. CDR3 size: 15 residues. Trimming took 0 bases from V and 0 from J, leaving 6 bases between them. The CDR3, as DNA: TGTGCCAGCAGCCAAGAGGGTCTCTCTGGAAACACCATATATTTT. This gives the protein CASSQEGLSGNTIYF.

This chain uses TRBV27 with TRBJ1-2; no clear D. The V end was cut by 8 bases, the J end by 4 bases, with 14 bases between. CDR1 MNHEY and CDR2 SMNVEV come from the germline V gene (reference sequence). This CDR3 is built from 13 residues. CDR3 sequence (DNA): TGTGCCAGCGGCGTGGGAACAGCCTATGGCTACACCTTC. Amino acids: CASGVGTAYGYTF.

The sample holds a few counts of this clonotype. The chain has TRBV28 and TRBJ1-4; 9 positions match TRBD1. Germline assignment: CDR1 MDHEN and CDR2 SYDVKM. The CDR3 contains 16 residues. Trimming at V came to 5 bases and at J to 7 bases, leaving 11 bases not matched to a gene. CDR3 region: CASSLPRTGASEKLFF. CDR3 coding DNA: TGTGCCAGCAGTCTACCGAGGACAGGGGCTAGTGAAAAACTGTTTTTT.

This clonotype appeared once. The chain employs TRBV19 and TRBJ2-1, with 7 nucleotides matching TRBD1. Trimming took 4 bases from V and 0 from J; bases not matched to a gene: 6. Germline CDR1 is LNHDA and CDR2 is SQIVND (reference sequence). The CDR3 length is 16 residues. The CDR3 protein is CASSTGTVSSYNEQFF. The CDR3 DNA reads TGTGCCAGTAGTACTGGGACAGTTAGCTCCTACAATGAGCAGTTCTTC. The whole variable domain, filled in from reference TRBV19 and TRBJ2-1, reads DGGITQSPKYLFRKEGQNVTLSCEQNLNHDAMYWYRQDPGQGLRLIYYSQIVNDFQKGDIAEGYSVSREKKESFPLTVTSAQKNPTAFYLCASSTGTVSSYNEQFFGPGTRLTVL.

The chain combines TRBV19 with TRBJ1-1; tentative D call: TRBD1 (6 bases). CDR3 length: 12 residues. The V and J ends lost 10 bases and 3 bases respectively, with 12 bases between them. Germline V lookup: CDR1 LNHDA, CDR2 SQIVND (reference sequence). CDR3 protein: CATSTGDTEAFF. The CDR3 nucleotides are TGTGCCACCTCGACAGGCGACACTGAAGCTTTCTTT.

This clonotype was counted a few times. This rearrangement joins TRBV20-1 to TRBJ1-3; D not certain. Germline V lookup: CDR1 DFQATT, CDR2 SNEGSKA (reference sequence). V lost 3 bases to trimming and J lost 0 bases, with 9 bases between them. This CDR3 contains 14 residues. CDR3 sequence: CSASPELSGNTIYF. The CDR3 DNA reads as TGCAGTGCTAGCCCAGAGCTCTCTGGAAACACCATATATTTT.

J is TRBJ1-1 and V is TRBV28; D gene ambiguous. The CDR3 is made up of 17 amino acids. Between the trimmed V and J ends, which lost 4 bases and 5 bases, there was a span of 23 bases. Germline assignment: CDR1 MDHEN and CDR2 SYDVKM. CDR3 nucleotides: TGTGCCAGCAGTTCGCAGAACCGACACAACCGAAGGACTGAAGCTTTCTTT. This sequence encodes CASSSQNRHNRRTEAFF.

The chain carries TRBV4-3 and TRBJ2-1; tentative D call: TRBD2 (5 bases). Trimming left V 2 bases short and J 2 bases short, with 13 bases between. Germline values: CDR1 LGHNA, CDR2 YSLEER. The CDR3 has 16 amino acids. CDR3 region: CASSQYHGGAYNEQFF. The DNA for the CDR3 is TGCGCCAGCAGCCAATACCACGGAGGAGCCTACAATGAGCAGTTCTTC.

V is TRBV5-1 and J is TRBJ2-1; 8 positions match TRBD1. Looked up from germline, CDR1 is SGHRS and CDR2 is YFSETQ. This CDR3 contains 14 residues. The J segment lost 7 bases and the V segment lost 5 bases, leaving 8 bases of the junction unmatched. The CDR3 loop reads CASSHGQGNNEQFF. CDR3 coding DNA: TGCGCCAGCAGTCATGGACAGGGAAATAATGAGCAGTTCTTC.